This T cell receptor (beta chain) came from a study of early T cells in non-severe SARS-CoV-2 infection. On the study more broadly: Sequencing of unsorted whole blood was done on bulk RNA, leaving chains unpaired. Study-wide results and limits: Private and CD4 specificities were missed by VDJdb matching, which favored anti-spike CD8 responses.

This clonotype was seen repeatedly, ten times or more. Its target is unknown. The germline V gene has CDR1 DFQATT and CDR2 SNEGSKA (reference sequence). The CDR3 spans 13 residues. The V end was cut by 0 bases, the J end by 8 bases, with 13 bases between. Individually, cDNA molecules had unique molecular identifiers attached to them. MiXCR, applied by TCRdb to the 5' RACE reads, yields one record per CDR3 protein. The sample carries 49,000 or so distinct CDR3 sequences, less than 7.5% recorded once. The chain uses TRBV20-1 and TRBJ1-2; D may be TRBD1 (6 bases). The sequencing here drew on whole blood, taken at baseline. This sequence was found in an adult who was a healthcare worker with PCR-confirmed SARS-CoV-2 infection or an uninfected control (not recorded which). The CDR3: CSAREPRGWGYTF. The DNA of the CDR3 is TGCAGTGCTAGAGAACCCAGGGGATGGGGCTACACCTTC.